The 16 T cell receptor beta chains in this list originate from one sample, sequenced in a study of OX40 agonist ivuxolimab in advanced cancers. Produced via immunoSEQ multiplex PCR; TCRdb's table is partial and in-frame only. Among some 76,000 clones, 93% were seen once, and the ten largest hold less than 8%. The starting material was CD4+ or CD8+ T cells sorted from blood, obtained in a trial of the OX40 agonist ivuxolimab. Source of these receptors: an adult with an advanced solid tumor such as melanoma, head and neck, liver or kidney cancer.

The gene calls are TRBV23-1 and TRBJ1-2; D perhaps matches TRBD1 (6 bases). TRBV23-1 is an ORF; its function is uncertain. The CDR3 runs 13 residues. V was trimmed by 2 bases and J by 4 bases, leaving 8 bases between them. CDR3 in DNA: TGCGCCAGCAGTCAACGGGGGGCCTATGGCTACACCTTC. This sequence encodes CASSQRGAYGYTF.

The chain uses TRBV25-1 and TRBJ2-6; D is undetermined. The V end lost 11 bases, the J end lost 0 bases, and 8 bases lay between the germline ends. The CDR3 consists of 13 residues. Germline V gene data show CDR1 as MGHDK and CDR2 as SYGVNS. The CDR3 spells CALASSGANVLTF. The CDR3 nucleotides are TGTGCCTTAGCTTCCTCTGGGGCCAACGTCCTGACTTTC.

The chain combines TRBV27 with TRBJ1-4, with D maybe TRBD1 (5 bases). Germline CDR1 reads MNHEY; CDR2 reads SMNVEV (reference sequence). This CDR3 spans 15 amino acids. Between the trimmed V and J ends, which lost 6 bases and 1 base, there was a span of 12 bases. The CDR3 coding sequence is TGTGCCAGCAGGTTTAGGGGTCGAACTAATGAAAAACTGTTTTTT. This sequence encodes CASRFRGRTNEKLFF.

The genes are TRBV4-3 and TRBJ2-2; either TRBD1 or TRBD2 may supply D (5 bases each). CDR3 length equals 15 residues. Per germline, CDR1 LGHNA and CDR2 YSLEER. V lost 1 base, J lost 6 bases, and 12 bases lay in between. Written as DNA, the CDR3 is TGCGCCAGCAGCCAAGGTAGAGGGACGGCCGGGGAGCTGTTTTTT. This sequence encodes CASSQGRGTAGELFF.

In regard to this clone: This sample also contains other DNA sequences that code for the same CDR3. The V and J genes are TRBV5-1 and TRBJ2-1; 7 bases match TRBD2. V dropped 4 bases and J dropped 7; count of bases not matched to a gene: 5. Germline V lookup: CDR1 SGHRS, CDR2 YFSETQ. The CDR3 is 13 residues long. CDR3 sequence (DNA): TGCGCCAGCAGCGACCCAGCGGGAAATGAGCAGTTCTTC. This translates into CASSDPAGNEQFF.

The chain is built from TRBV2 and TRBJ1-2, with TRBD1 matching 8 bases. The CDR3 runs 16 residues. Germline V lookup: CDR1 SNHLY, CDR2 FYNNEI. Trimming at V came to 2 bases and at J to 0 bases, leaving 5 bases not matched to a gene. CDR3 bases: TGTGCCAGCAGTGAAAAGGGACAGGTAGCTAACTATGGCTACACCTTC. It is translated as CASSEKGQVANYGYTF.

V is TRBV19 and J is TRBJ1-2, with 7 positions matching TRBD1. V lost 8 bases to trimming and J lost 1 base; unmatched junction nucleotides: 4. The germline CDR1 and CDR2 sequences are LNHDA and SQIVND (reference sequence). The CDR3 has 13 residues. Here the CDR3 reads CASFRDSNYGYTF. CDR3 coding DNA: TGTGCCAGTTTCCGGGACAGTAACTATGGCTACACCTTC. Variable domain in full (rest from reference TRBV19 and TRBJ1-2): DGGITQSPKYLFRKEGQNVTLSCEQNLNHDAMYWYRQDPGQGLRLIYYSQIVNDFQKGDIAEGYSVSREKKESFPLTVTSAQKNPTAFYLCASFRDSNYGYTFGSGTRLTVV.

The chain employs TRBV14 and TRBJ2-1; the match to TRBD2 covers 9 bases. The trim removed 3 bases at V and 0 bases at J, leaving 9 bases unmatched. The V gene's germline CDR1 is SGHDN and CDR2 FVKESK. This CDR3 contains 18 residues. CDR3 in DNA: TGTGCCAGCAGCCACCCAGCGGGAGGTCTGAGCTCCTACAATGAGCAGTTCTTC. This codes for CASSHPAGGLSSYNEQFF.

The CDR3 bases are TGCAGCGTTGAAGGACAGAAAGAGACCCAGTACTTC. Its protein product is CSVEGQKETQYF. The genes are TRBV29-1 and TRBJ2-5; D may be TRBD1 (5 bases). CDR3 length: 12 residues. The V end lost 1 base, the J end lost 3 bases, and 6 bases lay between the germline ends. The germline V gene encodes CDR1 SQVTM and CDR2 ANQGSEA.

The rearrangement links TRBV30 to TRBJ1-5; D gene uncertain. Germline CDR1 GTSNPN, CDR2 SVGIG (reference sequence). The CDR3 loop spans 10 amino acids. V lost 5 bases and J lost 7, with 6 bases in between. CDR3 DNA sequence: TGTGCCTGGGTGGGGCAGCCCCAGCATTTT. Translation: CAWVGQPQHF.

This sequence joins TRBV11-2 and TRBJ2-7, with D hard to call. V lost 0 bases and J lost 2, with 11 bases in between. Germline CDR1 is SGHAT and CDR2 is FQNNGV. The CDR3 extends over 15 amino acids. The CDR3 DNA reads TGTGCCAGCAGCTTAGAGGCTTCCGGGCCCTACGAGCAGTACTTC. Protein: CASSLEASGPYEQYF.

The genes are TRBV2 and TRBJ2-5, with D perhaps TRBD2 (5 bases). In germline, CDR1 is SNHLY, CDR2 FYNNEI. CDR3 length equals 15 residues. Deletions cut 4 bases from V and 5 bases from J, with 17 bases between. The CDR3 DNA follows: TGTGCCAGCAGTGTTCTTCTCGGGGTCGGGGAGACCCAGTACTTC. Its translation is CASSVLLGVGETQYF.

The chain combines TRBV19 with TRBJ1-1, with D possibly being TRBD1 (6 bases). V was clipped by 2 bases and J by 2 bases, with 12 bases between them. CDR3 length: 15 residues. In germline, CDR1 is LNHDA, CDR2 SQIVND (reference sequence). CDR3 in DNA: TGTGCCAGTAGTATAACGGGACACCTCAACACTGAAGCTTTCTTT. Translating gives CASSITGHLNTEAFF.

This chain uses TRBV15 with TRBJ2-1; no definite D call. CDR1 and CDR2 from the germline V gene are LNHNV and YYDKDF (reference sequence). Trimming pared 4 bases from V and 2 bases from J, leaving 12 bases between. The CDR3 runs 15 residues. Written as DNA, the CDR3 is TGTGCCACCAGCAACCCGGACGTCACCTACAATGAGCAGTTCTTC. Translated, it gives CATSNPDVTYNEQFF. Combining the CDR3 with reference TRBV15 and TRBJ2-1 gives the whole variable domain DAMVIQNPRYQVTQFGKPVTLSCSQTLNHNVMYWYQQKSSQAPKLLFHYYDKDFNNEADTPDNFQSRRPNTSFCFLDIRSPGLGDTAMYLCATSNPDVTYNEQFFGPGTRLTVL.

This clone was observed once. The V gene is TRBV5-4, the J gene TRBJ2-1, with D hard to call. The germline V and J ends were trimmed by 1 base and 4 bases, with 9 bases remaining between them. Germline CDR1 is SGHNT and CDR2 is YYREEE (reference sequence). CDR3 length equals 14 residues. CDR3 in amino acids: CASSLRSLYNEQFF. The CDR3, as DNA: TGTGCCAGCAGCTTGAGGTCCCTATACAATGAGCAGTTCTTC.

V usage is TRBV6-5 and J usage is TRBJ1-1; unclear D gene. Germline CDR1 is MNHEY and CDR2 is SVGAGI. The CDR3 spans 13 residues. The V and J ends lost 2 bases and 4 bases respectively, with 8 bases between them. The CDR3 DNA sequence: TGTGCCAGCAGTTACCTTTCAATCACTGAAGCTTTCTTT. This gives the protein CASSYLSITEAFF.